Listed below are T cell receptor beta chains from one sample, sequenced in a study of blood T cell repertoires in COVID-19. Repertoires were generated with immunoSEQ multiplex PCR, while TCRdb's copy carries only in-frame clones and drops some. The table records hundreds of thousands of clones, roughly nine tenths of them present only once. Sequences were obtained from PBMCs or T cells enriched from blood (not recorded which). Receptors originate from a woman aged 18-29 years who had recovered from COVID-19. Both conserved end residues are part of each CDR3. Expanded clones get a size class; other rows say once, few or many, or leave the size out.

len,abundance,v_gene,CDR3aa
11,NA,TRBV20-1,CSAGAPDTQYF
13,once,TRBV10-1,CASSEQGWTEAFF
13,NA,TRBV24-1,CATSVGSNYGYTF
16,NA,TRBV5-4,CASSFGGAGGPYEQYF
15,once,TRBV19,CASSIFRRGNTEAFF
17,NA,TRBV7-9,CASSLRGRDTWTETQYF
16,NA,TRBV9,CASSPPSRGGRAEAFF
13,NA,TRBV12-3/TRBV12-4,CASRGPYNSPLHF
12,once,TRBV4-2,CASSQDDRAFTF
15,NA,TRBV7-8,CASGRDRGLPYEQYF
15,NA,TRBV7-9,CASIPGQGAGNTIYF
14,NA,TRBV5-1,CASSQELASETQYF
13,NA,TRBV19,CASDDRAGNTIYF